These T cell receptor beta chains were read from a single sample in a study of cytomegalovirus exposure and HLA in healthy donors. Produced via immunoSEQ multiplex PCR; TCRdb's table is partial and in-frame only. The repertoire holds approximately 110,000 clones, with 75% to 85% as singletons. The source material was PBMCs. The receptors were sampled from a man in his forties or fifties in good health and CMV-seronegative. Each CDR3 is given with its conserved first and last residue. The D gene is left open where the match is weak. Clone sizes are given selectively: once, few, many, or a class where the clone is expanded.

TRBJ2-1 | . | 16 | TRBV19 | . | CASSTIRGSIYNEQFF | TGTGCCAGTAGTACAATAAGGGGGAGTATCTACAATGAGCAGTTCTTC
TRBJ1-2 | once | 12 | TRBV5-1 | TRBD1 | CASSWDRDGYTF | TGCGCCAGCAGCTGGGACAGGGACGGCTACACCTTC
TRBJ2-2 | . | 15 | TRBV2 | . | CASSVVRTNTGELFF | TGTGCCAGCAGTGTTGTCAGGACGAACACCGGGGAGCTGTTTTTT
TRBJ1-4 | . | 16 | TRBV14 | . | CASSQERETANEKLFF | TGTGCCAGCAGCCAAGAGAGAGAGACAGCGAATGAAAAACTGTTTTTT
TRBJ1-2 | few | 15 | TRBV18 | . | CASSPITRTGDGYTF | TGTGCCAGCTCACCGATCACGCGGACTGGAGATGGCTACACCTTC
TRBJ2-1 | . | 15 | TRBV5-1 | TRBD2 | CASSSGLAGGNEQFF | TGCGCCAGCAGCTCCGGACTAGCGGGGGGTAATGAGCAGTTCTTC
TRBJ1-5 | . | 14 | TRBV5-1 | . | CASSLWGSGQPQHF | TGCGCCAGCAGCTTGTGGGGCTCAGGCCAGCCCCAGCATTTT
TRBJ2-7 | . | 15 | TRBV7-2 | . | CASSLPLGPYYEQYF | TGTGCCAGCAGCTTACCGCTGGGGCCCTACTACGAGCAGTACTTC
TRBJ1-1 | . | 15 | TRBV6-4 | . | CASRTHSVAGTEAFF | TGTGCCAGCAGGACCCACTCGGTTGCGGGGACTGAAGCTTTCTTT
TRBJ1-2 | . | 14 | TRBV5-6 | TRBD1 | CASSWQGTGNGYTF | TGTGCCAGCAGCTGGCAGGGGACAGGGAATGGCTACACCTTC
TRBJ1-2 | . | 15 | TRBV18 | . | CASSPGASVNYGYTF | TGTGCCAGCTCACCTGGAGCGTCAGTCAACTATGGCTACACCTTC
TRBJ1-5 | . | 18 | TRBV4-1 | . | CASSQGGGGSICNQPQHF | TGCGCCAGCAGCCAGGGGGGGGGAGGGTCGATCTGCAATCAGCCCCAGCATTTT
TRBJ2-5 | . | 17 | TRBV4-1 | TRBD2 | CASSPTSGGPYQETQYF | TGCGCCAGCAGCCCTACTAGCGGGGGCCCTTATCAAGAGACCCAGTACTTC
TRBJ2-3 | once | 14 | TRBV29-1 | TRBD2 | CSVEASGNTDTQYF | TGCAGCGTAGAAGCTAGCGGGAACACAGATACGCAGTATTTT
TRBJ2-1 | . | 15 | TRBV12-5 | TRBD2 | CASGATSGTYNEQFF | TGTGCTAGTGGAGCGACTAGCGGAACATACAATGAGCAGTTCTTC
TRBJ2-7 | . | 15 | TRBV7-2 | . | CASSLIAGRPYEQYF | TGTGCCAGCAGCTTGATTGCGGGGCGCCCCTACGAGCAGTACTTC
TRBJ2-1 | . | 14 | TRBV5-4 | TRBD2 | CASSPGLAKNEQFF | TGTGCCAGCAGCCCCGGACTAGCGAAAAATGAGCAGTTCTTC
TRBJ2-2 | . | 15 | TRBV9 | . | CASSVARINTGELFF | TGTGCCAGCAGCGTAGCCAGGATTAACACCGGGGAGCTGTTTTTT
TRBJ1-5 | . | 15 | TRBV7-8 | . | CASSLVPDSYQPQHF | TGTGCCAGCAGCTTAGTCCCCGACAGCTATCAGCCCCAGCATTTT
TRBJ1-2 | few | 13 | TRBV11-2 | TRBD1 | CASSPGQSYGYTF | TGTGCCAGCAGCCCGGGACAGAGCTATGGCTACACCTTC
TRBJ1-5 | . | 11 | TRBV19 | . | CASSEGLTQHF | TGTGCCAGTAGTGAGGGTCTGACCCAGCATTTT
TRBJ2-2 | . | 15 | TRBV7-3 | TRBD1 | CASSRDRLNTGELFF | TGTGCCAGCAGCCGGGACAGGTTGAACACCGGGGAGCTGTTTTTT
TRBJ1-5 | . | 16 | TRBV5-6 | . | CASSFGWGDSNQPQHF | TGTGCCAGCAGCTTTGGTTGGGGGGATAGCAATCAGCCCCAGCATTTT
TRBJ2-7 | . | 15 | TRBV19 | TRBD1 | CASSPGQASSYEQYF | TGTGCCAGTAGCCCGGGACAGGCCAGCTCCTACGAGCAGTACTTC
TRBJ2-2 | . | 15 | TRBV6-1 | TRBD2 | CASRRSGGNTGELFF | TGTGCCAGCAGGAGGAGCGGGGGAAACACCGGGGAGCTGTTTTTT
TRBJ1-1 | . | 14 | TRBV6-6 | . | CASSTAPMNTEAFF | TGTGCCAGCTCGACAGCACCAATGAACACTGAAGCTTTCTTT
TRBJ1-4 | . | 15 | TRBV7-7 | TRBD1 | CASSLGQGSNEKLFF | TGTGCCAGCAGCTTAGGACAGGGGTCTAATGAAAAACTGTTTTTT
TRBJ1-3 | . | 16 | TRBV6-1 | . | CASSAQQPSSGNTIYF | TGTGCCAGCAGTGCCCAACAGCCGAGCTCTGGAAACACCATATATTTT
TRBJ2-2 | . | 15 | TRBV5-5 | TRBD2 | CASSAGLAGPGELFF | TGTGCCAGCAGCGCGGGACTAGCGGGGCCCGGGGAGCTGTTTTTT
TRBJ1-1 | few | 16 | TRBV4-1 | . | CASSQVRGGMNTEAFF | TGCGCCAGCAGCCAAGTTCGTGGGGGCATGAACACTGAAGCTTTCTTT
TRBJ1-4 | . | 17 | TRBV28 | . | CASSLAGAVTTNEKLFF | TGTGCCAGCAGTTTAGCGGGGGCAGTTACAACTAATGAAAAACTGTTTTTT
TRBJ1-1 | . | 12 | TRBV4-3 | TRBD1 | CASSQGQLEAFF | TGCGCCAGCAGCCAGGGACAGCTGGAAGCTTTCTTT
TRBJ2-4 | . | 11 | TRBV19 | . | CASSTPGIQYF | TGTGCCAGTAGTACCCCCGGCATTCAGTACTTC
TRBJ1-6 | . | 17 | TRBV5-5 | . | CASSLVPPGSYNSPLHF | TGTGCCAGCAGCTTGGTTCCCCCGGGGTCCTATAATTCACCCCTCCACTTT
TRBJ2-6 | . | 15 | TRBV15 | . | CATSRGHTGANVLTF | TGTGCCACCAGCAGAGGGCATACTGGGGCCAACGTCCTGACTTTC
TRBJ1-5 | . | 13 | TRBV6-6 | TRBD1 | CASRGQADQPQHF | TGTGCCAGCAGAGGACAGGCCGATCAGCCCCAGCATTTT
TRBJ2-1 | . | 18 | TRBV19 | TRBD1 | CASSLTKPGQGTYNEQFF | TGTGCCAGTAGTCTTACTAAACCGGGACAGGGGACCTACAATGAGCAGTTCTTC
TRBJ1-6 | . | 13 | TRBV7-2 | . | CASSLDPDSPLHF | TGTGCCAGCAGCTTAGACCCAGATTCACCCCTCCACTTT
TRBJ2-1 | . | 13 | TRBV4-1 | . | CASSQETLLRQFF | TGCGCCAGCAGCCAAGAAACTTTACTGCGTCAGTTCTTC
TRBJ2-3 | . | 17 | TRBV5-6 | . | CASSPGVALGYTDTQYF | TGTGCCAGCAGCCCGGGGGTAGCGCTAGGGTACACAGATACGCAGTATTTT
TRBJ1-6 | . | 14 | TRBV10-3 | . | CAIWGGIAGSPLHF | TGTGCCATCTGGGGGGGTATCGCGGGTTCACCCCTCCACTTT
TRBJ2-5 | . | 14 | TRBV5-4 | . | CASSAGTAQETQYF | TGTGCCAGCAGCGCGGGGACAGCTCAAGAGACCCAGTACTTC
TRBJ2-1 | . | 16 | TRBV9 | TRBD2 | CASSVAGGSSYNEQFF | TGTGCCAGCAGCGTAGCGGGGGGTAGCTCCTACAATGAGCAGTTCTTC
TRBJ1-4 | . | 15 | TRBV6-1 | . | CASSSSTGDNEKLFF | TGTGCCAGCAGCAGCTCAACAGGCGATAATGAAAAACTGTTTTTT
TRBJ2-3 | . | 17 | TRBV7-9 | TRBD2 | CASSFGGLAVSTDTQYF | TGTGCCAGCAGCTTCGGGGGACTAGCAGTCAGCACAGATACGCAGTATTTT
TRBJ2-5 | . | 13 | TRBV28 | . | CASSLYRVETQYF | TGTGCCAGCAGTTTATACAGGGTAGAGACCCAGTACTTC
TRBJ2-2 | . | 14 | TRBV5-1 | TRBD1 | CASTLDRGTGELFF | TGCGCCAGCACCCTAGACAGGGGCACCGGGGAGCTGTTTTTT
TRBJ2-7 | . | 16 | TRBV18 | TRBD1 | CASSRNPGTGSDEQYF | TGTGCCAGCTCACGAAACCCCGGGACAGGGTCTGACGAGCAGTACTTC
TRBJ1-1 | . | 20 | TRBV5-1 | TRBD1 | CASSLYPGQGEIGANTEAFF | TGCGCCAGCAGCTTGTACCCGGGACAGGGGGAGATCGGCGCGAACACTGAAGCTTTCTTT
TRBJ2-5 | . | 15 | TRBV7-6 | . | CASSFTGEYQETQYF | TGTGCCAGCAGCTTTACAGGAGAGTACCAAGAGACCCAGTACTTC
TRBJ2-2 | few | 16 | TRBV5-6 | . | CASSFFEGRNTGELFF | TGTGCCAGCAGCTTCTTTGAGGGCCGGAACACCGGGGAGCTGTTTTTT
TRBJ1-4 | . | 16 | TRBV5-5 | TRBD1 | CASSLDRGFGNEKLFF | TGTGCCAGCAGCTTGGACAGGGGGTTTGGTAATGAAAAACTGTTTTTT
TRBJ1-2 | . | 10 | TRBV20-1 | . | CSAAGYGYTF | TGCAGTGCTGCGGGTTATGGCTACACCTTC